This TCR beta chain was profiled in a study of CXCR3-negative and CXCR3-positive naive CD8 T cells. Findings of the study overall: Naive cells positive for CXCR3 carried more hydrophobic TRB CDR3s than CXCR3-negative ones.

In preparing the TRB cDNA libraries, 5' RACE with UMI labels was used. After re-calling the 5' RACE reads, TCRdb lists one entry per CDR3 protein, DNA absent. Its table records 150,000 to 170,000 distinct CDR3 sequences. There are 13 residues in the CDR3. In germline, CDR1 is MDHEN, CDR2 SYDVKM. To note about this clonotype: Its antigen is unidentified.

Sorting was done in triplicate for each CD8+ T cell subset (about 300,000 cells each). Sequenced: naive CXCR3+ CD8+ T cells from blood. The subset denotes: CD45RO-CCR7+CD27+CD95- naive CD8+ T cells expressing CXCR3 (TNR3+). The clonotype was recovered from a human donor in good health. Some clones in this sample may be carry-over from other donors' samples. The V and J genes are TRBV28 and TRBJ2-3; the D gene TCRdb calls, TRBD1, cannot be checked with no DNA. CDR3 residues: CATSYTGADTQYF.